The 3 T cell receptor beta chains reported below all come from one sample, sequenced in a study of siplizumab effects on memory and regulatory T cells (dated by TCRdb to between 2018 and 2021). To prepare the library, the immunoSEQ multiplex PCR assay was applied. The clones in this table, taken by TCRdb from immuneACCESS, are in-frame only. Not every clone is retained; where verified, under half of the shortfall comes from an unresolved V gene, and the cause of the rest is unknown. Counted in this sample were 60,000 or so clones; approximately 93% of them appeared once. The top ten constitute roughly two fifths of the sample. The sequencing sample was made of CD8+ T cells sorted from blood. The receptors shown here come from a human donor in good health.

The chain joins TRBV6-5 to TRBJ1-2; D unresolved. The CDR3 runs to 13 residues. Deletions cut 8 bases from V and 6 bases from J, with 16 bases between. Germline V gene data show CDR1 as MNHEY and CDR2 as SVGAGI. The CDR3 DNA reads TGTGCCAGCTCTGCCGGGGAGGGTAATGGCTACACCTTC. Protein product: CASSAGEGNGYTF.

A note on this clone: No conserved phenylalanine or tryptophan ends this CDR3, so it is likely a read error. This rearrangement joins TRBV5-6 to TRBJ1-2; TRBD1 might be the D (6 bases). Germline CDR1 is SGHDT and CDR2 is YYEEEE. The CDR3 contains 16 residues. V dropped 1 base and J dropped 8 bases, with 21 bases sitting between them. This CDR3 reads CASSLLSQGRLQGYTL. CDR3 nucleotides: TGTGCCAGCAGCTTGTTATCGCAGGGGCGCCTACAAGGCTACACCCTC.

Turning to this clone: Because the CDR3 is missing its conserved closing phenylalanine or tryptophan, this is likely a read error. Because the CDR3's place on the DNA is in doubt, the DNA is left out and the CDR3 is given as listed by TCRdb. The chain recombines TRBV7-9 with TRBJ1-1; whether TRBD1, the table's D call, matches the DNA was not checked. Germline lookup yields CDR1 SEHNR and CDR2 FQNEAQ (reference sequence). The CDR3 adds up to 10 amino acids, both ends counted. CDR3 protein: CASSFRHFHR.